This T cell receptor beta chain came from a study of T cell changes during pregnancy in multiple sclerosis. The assay was immunoSEQ multiplex PCR, and TCRdb's table has in-frame clones only and misses some. Among roughly 83,000 clones, about nine tenths were seen once, and the ten largest hold 3.5% to 4%. Per the germline V gene, CDR1 is PRHDT and CDR2 is FYEKMQ (reference sequence). This CDR3 has 18 residues. The V and J ends lost 1 base and 0 bases respectively, with 16 bases between them. The chain recombines TRBV13 with TRBJ1-3; a possible D gene is TRBD1 (5 bases). Sequenced material: PBMCs, taken in the first trimester of pregnancy. This receptor was identified in a female donor in good health, serving as a control in a pregnancy study. Some clones in this sample may be carry-over from other donors' samples. DNA for the CDR3: TGTGCCAGCAGCTTAGAGGGTAATGTCCAGGGCTCTGGAAACACCATATATTTT. It specifies CASSLEGNVQGSGNTIYF.